This entry describes one T cell receptor (beta chain). Its antigen is not known. Each cell subset's genomic DNA was divided evenly among several immunoSEQ plates. Using immunoSEQ multiplex PCR, the repertoire was profiled, and TCRdb retains in-frame clones only, with some absent. The data show 500,000 to 700,000 clones, approximately 95% seen once. The source of the sample is a study of shared clonotypes between healthy human individuals. Study results and limitations: Sequencing depth was expected to influence donor clonotype sharing. With four donors compared, 4% to 5.5% of naive CD4 clonotypes were shared.

V dropped 6 bases and J dropped 5 bases, with 13 bases sitting between them. Germline assignment: CDR1 SGDLS and CDR2 YYNGEE. The CDR3 spans 13 residues. Naive CD8 cells were CD45RO-negative, positively selected for CCR7, excluding terminally differentiated effector memory CD45RA+ cells. The sequence was obtained from a woman aged 30 to 39 in good health. The material sequenced was naive CD8+ T cells sorted from blood. The chain links TRBV9 to TRBJ2-3, with D perhaps matching TRBD1 (7 bases). The CDR3 spells CASTPQGGDTQYF. CDR3 coding DNA: TGTGCCAGCACCCCCCAGGGGGGAGATACGCAGTATTTT.